This T cell receptor (beta chain) stems from a study of cytomegalovirus exposure and HLA in healthy donors. The CDR3 is 15 amino acids. V was clipped by 5 bases and J by 7 bases; unmatched bases: 8. Germline CDR1 and CDR2: SGHTA and FQGNSA. Of note for this clone: Its target is unknown.

Points from the study as a whole: Some public TCRs appeared in many individuals, while most sequences were rare. Data from an earlier analysis indicated that most TCR beta V segments were productive either about 87% or about 30% of the time.

It was with 60 Vbeta and 13 Jbeta primers that the PCR ran. Using immunoSEQ multiplex PCR, the repertoire was profiled, and TCRdb retains in-frame clones only, with some absent. The top ten clones hold roughly 4% of a sample with fewer than 300,000 clones, roughly 88% of them seen once. This TCR derives from a man in his forties in good health and CMV-seropositive. Specimen: PBMCs. The chain is built from TRBV7-2 and TRBJ1-4, with TRBD1 identical over 9 bases. Here the CDR3 reads CASSPHRGRVEKLFF. CDR3 bases: TGTGCCAGCAGCCCCCACAGGGGGCGTGTTGAAAAACTGTTTTTT.